These T cell receptor beta chains were read from a single sample in a study of CD8 T cells in ankylosing spondylitis. TCRdb itself ran the 5' RACE reads through MiXCR, one entry per CDR3 protein. The table has a few hundred thousand distinct CDR3 sequences, more than 15% seen once. Sequences were obtained from blood, either unsorted or a sorted T cell fraction (not recorded which). All receptors come from a male donor with ankylosing spondylitis. The CDR3 runs from the conserved cysteine through the conserved F or W. A D gene is named only where the DNA matches it firmly. A clone size is listed for some rows: how often the clone was seen (once, few, many), or a class if it is expanded.

DNA,CDR3,J,V,D,size
TGTGCCAGCAGCATTAGGGACGCGGCGGAGGGCACTGAAGCTTTCTTT,CASSIRDAAEGTEAFF,TRBJ1-1,TRBV6-1,NA,few
TGTGCCAGCAGTGGGCCGTACATCCCCGAGACCCAGTACTTC,CASSGPYIPETQYF,TRBJ2-5,TRBV6-1,NA,NA
TGTGCCAGCAGCGCCGACATAACCGTCACAGATACGCAGTATTTT,CASSADITVTDTQYF,TRBJ2-3,TRBV11-3,NA,once
TGCAGTGCTCCCAATCACAACACAGATACGCAGTATTTT,CSAPNHNTDTQYF,TRBJ2-3,TRBV20-1,NA,NA
TGCGCCAGCAGTTCAGACAGCACAAATTCACCCCTCCACTTT,CASSSDSTNSPLHF,TRBJ1-6,TRBV5-1,NA,NA
TGTGCCAGCAGCGTAGCGGGACTAGCGGGGGCCGCGCGCACAGATACGCAGTATTTT,CASSVAGLAGAARTDTQYF,TRBJ2-3,TRBV9,TRBD2,few
TGTGCCAGCAGCCGGGGACAGGGGGCGACTGAAGCTTTCTTT,CASSRGQGATEAFF,TRBJ1-1,TRBV3-1,TRBD1,NA
TGTGCCAGCAGCCGGGGACTAGCCGACGAGCAGTACTTC,CASSRGLADEQYF,TRBJ2-7,TRBV6-6,TRBD2,few
TGCGCCAGCAGCTTGGAGGGACAGGGGGCTGGCTACACCTTC,CASSLEGQGAGYTF,TRBJ1-2,TRBV5-1,TRBD1,NA
TGCGCCAGCAGCTCGGAGCCCTACTCTGGGGCCAACGTCCTGACTTTC,CASSSEPYSGANVLTF,TRBJ2-6,TRBV5-1,NA,few
TGTGCCAGCAGCCACCTAAACAGGGGGACTGAAGCTTTCTTT,CASSHLNRGTEAFF,TRBJ1-1,TRBV3-1,TRBD1,many
TGTGCCAGCAGCGTAGATTCTGCCGGGGAGCTGTTTTTT,CASSVDSAGELFF,TRBJ2-2,TRBV9,NA,few
TGTGCCACCAGTGATCCCACTAGCGGGGTTGATACGCAGTATTTT,CATSDPTSGVDTQYF,TRBJ2-3,TRBV24-1,TRBD2,few
TGCGCCAGCAGCAAGATGGAGAACACTGAAGCTTTCTTT,CASSKMENTEAFF,TRBJ1-1,TRBV5-1,NA,many
TGTGCCAGCAGTGCCGAGGTTAGCACAGATACGCAGTATTTT,CASSAEVSTDTQYF,TRBJ2-3,TRBV27,NA,NA
TGTGCCAGCAGCCCCCGGGGTAGCGGGAGCACCGGGGAGCTGTTTTTT,CASSPRGSGSTGELFF,TRBJ2-2,TRBV9,TRBD2,many
TGTGCCTGGAGTACAGGGAAATCCTACGAGCAGTACTTC,CAWSTGKSYEQYF,TRBJ2-7,TRBV30,NA,few
TGTGCCAGCAGCCTAGGGGGTCAGAAGAACACCGGGGAGCTGTTTTTT,CASSLGGQKNTGELFF,TRBJ2-2,TRBV6-1,NA,few
TGTGCCAGCAGTCCGGACAGGGGGCTACTCTATGGCTACACCTTC,CASSPDRGLLYGYTF,TRBJ1-2,TRBV7-3,TRBD1,NA
TGTGCCAGCAGTTATAAAGGGCCGACCTACGAGCAGTACTTC,CASSYKGPTYEQYF,TRBJ2-7,TRBV2,NA,NA
TGTGCCAGCAGCCTGGGACCTCAGGGAGGCACTGAAGCTTTCTTT,CASSLGPQGGTEAFF,TRBJ1-1,TRBV5-5,NA,few
TGTGCCAGCAGCCAAGGAGCGGTCCGTCAGTCCGGGGGCAATCAGCCCCAGCATTTT,CASSQGAVRQSGGNQPQHF,TRBJ1-5,TRBV3-1,NA,few
TGTGCCAGCAGTTACTCCAGACAGGAATACTCTGGAAACACCATATATTTT,CASSYSRQEYSGNTIYF,TRBJ1-3,TRBV6-5,NA,few
TGTGCCAGCAGTATAACCGGGACAGGGAACACCGGGGAGCTGTTTTTT,CASSITGTGNTGELFF,TRBJ2-2,TRBV12-3/TRBV12-4,TRBD1,NA
TGTGCCAGCAGTTTTGTTAGACAGAACACTGAAGCTTTCTTT,CASSFVRQNTEAFF,TRBJ1-1,TRBV12-3/TRBV12-4,NA,many
TGTGCCAGCAGCCAAGATCCCAGCATACAAGAGACCCAGTACTTC,CASSQDPSIQETQYF,TRBJ2-5,TRBV4-2,NA,few
TGTGCCAGTAGTAGCGCAGATCCCGGGGAGCTGTTTTTT,CASSSADPGELFF,TRBJ2-2,TRBV19,NA,few
TGTGCCAGCAGTACCACGGGGAGGGGTTGGCACGAGCAGTACTTC,CASSTTGRGWHEQYF,TRBJ2-7,TRBV27,TRBD2,few
TGCAGTGCTAGGGGCGAAAGGCCCGGGGAGCTGTTTTTT,CSARGERPGELFF,TRBJ2-2,TRBV20-1,NA,many
TGTGCCAGCAGGGGGTACGGCTCTGGAAACACCATATATTTT,CASRGYGSGNTIYF,TRBJ1-3,TRBV27,NA,NA
TGCAGTGCTAGAGGAAAGAGGGCCGGCGAGCAGTACTTC,CSARGKRAGEQYF,TRBJ2-7,TRBV20-1,NA,few